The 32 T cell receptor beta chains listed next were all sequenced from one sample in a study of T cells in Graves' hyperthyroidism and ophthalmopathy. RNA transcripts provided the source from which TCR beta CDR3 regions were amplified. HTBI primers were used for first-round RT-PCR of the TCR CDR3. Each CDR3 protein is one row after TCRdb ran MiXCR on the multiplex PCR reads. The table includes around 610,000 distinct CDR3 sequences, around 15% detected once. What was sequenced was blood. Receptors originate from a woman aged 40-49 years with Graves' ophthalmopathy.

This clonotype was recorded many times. The CDR3 DNA sequence: TGTGCCAGCAGCTCCATCACCGGGACTAGCTTACACGAGCAGTACTTC. Its translation is CASSSITGTSLHEQYF. The V gene is TRBV11-2, the J gene TRBJ2-7, with TRBD2 matching 9 bases. CDR3 length: 16 amino acids. Trimming cost V 4 bases and J 5 bases; bases outside gene matches: 12. Germline V gene data show CDR1 as SGHAT and CDR2 as FQNNGV.

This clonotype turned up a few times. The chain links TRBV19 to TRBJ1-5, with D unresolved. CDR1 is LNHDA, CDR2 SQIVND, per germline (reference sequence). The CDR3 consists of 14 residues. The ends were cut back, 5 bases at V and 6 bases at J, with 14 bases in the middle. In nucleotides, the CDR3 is TGTGCCAGTAGTCCCCTGAGAGACGGTCAGCCCCAGCATTTT. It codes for CASSPLRDGQPQHF.

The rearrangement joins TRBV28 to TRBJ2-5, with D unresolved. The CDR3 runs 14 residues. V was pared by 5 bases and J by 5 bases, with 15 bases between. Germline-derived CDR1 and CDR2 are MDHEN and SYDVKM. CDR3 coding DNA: TGTGCCAGCAGTGAAGCGCCCTACGGGGAGACCCAGTACTTC. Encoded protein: CASSEAPYGETQYF. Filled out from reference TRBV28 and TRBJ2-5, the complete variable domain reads DVKVTQSSRYLVKRTGEKVFLECVQDMDHENMFWYRQDPGLGLRLIYFSYDVKMKEKGDIPEGYSVSREKKERFSLILESASTNQTSMYLCASSEAPYGETQYFGPGTRLLVL.

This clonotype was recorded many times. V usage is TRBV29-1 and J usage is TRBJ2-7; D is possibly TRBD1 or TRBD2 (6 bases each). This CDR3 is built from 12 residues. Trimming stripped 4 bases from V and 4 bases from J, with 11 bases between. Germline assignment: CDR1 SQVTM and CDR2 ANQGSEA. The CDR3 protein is CSVGRGPYEQYF. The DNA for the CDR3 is TGCAGCGTTGGTCGGGGGCCGTACGAGCAGTACTTC.

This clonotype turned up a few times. The CDR3 sequence is CASRSGTSGSHRDTQYF. The CDR3 DNA is TGTGCCAGCAGGTCCGGGACTAGCGGGAGCCACCGGGATACGCAGTATTTT. This sequence joins TRBV11-1 and TRBJ2-3; TRBD2 agrees at 14 bases. The trim removed 6 bases at V and 6 bases at J, leaving 11 bases unmatched. Germline lookup yields CDR1 SGHAT and CDR2 FQDESV (reference sequence). The CDR3 contains 17 residues.

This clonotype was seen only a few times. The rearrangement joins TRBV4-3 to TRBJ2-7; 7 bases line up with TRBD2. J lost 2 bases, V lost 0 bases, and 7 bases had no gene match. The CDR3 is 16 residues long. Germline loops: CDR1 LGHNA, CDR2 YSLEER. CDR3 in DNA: TGCGCCAGCAGCCAAGATCGCGCGGGAGTCCCCTACGAGCAGTACTTC. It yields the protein CASSQDRAGVPYEQYF.

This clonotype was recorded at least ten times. This chain's CDR3 is CASSLRVRRDTEAFF. The CDR3 bases are TGTGCCAGCAGTTTAAGGGTTCGACGGGACACTGAAGCTTTCTTT. The chain uses TRBV27 and TRBJ1-1, with D uncertain. The CDR3 spans 15 residues. The germline V and J ends were trimmed by 2 bases and 3 bases, with 13 bases remaining between them. Germline CDR1 is MNHEY and CDR2 is SMNVEV (reference sequence).

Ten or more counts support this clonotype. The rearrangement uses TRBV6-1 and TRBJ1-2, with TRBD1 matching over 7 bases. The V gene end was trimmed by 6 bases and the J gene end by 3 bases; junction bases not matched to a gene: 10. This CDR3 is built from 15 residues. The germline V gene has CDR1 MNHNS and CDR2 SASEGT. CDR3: CASRKTGQWDYGYTF. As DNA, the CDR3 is TGTGCCAGCAGGAAGACAGGGCAATGGGACTATGGCTACACCTTC.

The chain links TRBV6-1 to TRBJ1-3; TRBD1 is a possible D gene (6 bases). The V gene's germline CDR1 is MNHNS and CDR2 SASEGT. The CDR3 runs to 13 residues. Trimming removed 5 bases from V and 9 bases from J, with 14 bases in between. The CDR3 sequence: CASSQTTGRTIYF. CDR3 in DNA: TGTGCCAGCAGTCAGACAACAGGGCGCACCATATATTTT.

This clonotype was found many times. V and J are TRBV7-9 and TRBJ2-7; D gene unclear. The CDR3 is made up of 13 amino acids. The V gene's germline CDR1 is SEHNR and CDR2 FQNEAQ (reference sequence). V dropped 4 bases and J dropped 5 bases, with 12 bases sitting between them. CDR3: CASSYGRSHEQYF. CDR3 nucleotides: TGTGCCAGCAGCTACGGTCGGTCCCACGAGCAGTACTTC.

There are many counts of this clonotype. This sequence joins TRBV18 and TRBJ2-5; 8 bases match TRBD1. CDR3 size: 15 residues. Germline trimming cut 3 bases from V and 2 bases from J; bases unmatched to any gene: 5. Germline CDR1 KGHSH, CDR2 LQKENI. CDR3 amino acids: CASSPGQATQETQYF. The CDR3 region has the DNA TGTGCCAGCTCACCGGGACAGGCCACTCAAGAGACCCAGTACTTC.

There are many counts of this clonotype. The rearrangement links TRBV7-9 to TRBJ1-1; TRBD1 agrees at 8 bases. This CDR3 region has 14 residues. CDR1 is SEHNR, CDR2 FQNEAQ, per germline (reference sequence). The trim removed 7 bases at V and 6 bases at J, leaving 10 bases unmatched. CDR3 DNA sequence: TGTGCCAGCACATCTAACCGGGACAGGTCTGAAGCTTTCTTT. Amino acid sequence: CASTSNRDRSEAFF.

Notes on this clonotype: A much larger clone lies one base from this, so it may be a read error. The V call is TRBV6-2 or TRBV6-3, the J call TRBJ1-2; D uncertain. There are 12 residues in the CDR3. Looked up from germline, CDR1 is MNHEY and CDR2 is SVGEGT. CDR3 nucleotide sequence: TGTGTCAGCCGATCCAGCAACTATGGCTACACCTTC. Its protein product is CVSRSSNYGYTF.

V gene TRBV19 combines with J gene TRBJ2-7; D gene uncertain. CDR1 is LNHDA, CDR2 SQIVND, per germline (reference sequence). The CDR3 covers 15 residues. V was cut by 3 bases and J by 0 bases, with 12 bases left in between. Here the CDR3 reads CASSMGHLSSYEQYF. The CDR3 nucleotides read TGTGCCAGTAGTATGGGCCACCTGAGCTCCTACGAGCAGTACTTC.

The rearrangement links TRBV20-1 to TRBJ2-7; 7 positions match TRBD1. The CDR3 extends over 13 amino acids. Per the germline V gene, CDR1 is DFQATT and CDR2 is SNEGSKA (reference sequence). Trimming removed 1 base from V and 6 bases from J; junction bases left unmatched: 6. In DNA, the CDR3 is TGCAGTGCTAGAGCCGGGACAGTCTTCGAGCAGTACTTC. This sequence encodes CSARAGTVFEQYF.

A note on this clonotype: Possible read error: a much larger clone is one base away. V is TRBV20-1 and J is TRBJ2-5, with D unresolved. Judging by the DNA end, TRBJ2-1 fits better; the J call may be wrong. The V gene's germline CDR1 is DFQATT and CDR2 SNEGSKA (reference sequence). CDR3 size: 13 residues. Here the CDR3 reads CSALEGIQETQFF. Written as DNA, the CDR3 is TGCAGTGCCCTGGAAGGAATTCAAGAGACCCAGTTCTTC.

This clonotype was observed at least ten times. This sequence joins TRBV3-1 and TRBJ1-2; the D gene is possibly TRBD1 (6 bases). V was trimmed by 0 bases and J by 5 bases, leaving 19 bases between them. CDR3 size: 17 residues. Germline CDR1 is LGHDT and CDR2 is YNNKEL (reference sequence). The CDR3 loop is CASSQDKRQGTGYGYTF. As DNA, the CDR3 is TGTGCCAGCAGCCAAGATAAGAGGCAGGGGACGGGATATGGCTACACCTTC. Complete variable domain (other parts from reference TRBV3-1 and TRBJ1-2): DTAVSQTPKYLVTQMGNDKSIKCEQNLGHDTMYWYKQDSKKFLKIMFSYNNKELIINETVPNRFSPKSPDKAHLNLHINSLELGDSAVYFCASSQDKRQGTGYGYTFGSGTRLTVV.

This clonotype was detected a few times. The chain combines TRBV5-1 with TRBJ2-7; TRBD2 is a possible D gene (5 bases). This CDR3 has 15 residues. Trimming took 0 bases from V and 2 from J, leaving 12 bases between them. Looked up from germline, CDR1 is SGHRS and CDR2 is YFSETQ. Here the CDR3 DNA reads TGCGCCAGCAGCTTGGTTTCTAGCCGCCCCTACGAGCAGTACTTC. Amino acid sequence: CASSLVSSRPYEQYF.

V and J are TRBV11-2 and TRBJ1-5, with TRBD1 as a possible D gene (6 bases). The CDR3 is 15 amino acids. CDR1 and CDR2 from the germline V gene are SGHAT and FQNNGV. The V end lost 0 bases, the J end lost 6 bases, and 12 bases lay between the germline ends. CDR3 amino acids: CASSLDAGGSQPQHF. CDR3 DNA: TGTGCCAGCAGCTTAGATGCGGGGGGCAGTCAGCCCCAGCATTTT.

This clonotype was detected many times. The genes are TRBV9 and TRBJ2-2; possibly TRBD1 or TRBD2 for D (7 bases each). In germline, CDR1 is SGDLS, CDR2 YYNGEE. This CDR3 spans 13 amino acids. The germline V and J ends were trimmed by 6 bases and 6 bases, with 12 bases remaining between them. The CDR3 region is CASNRGGAGELFF. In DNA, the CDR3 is TGTGCCAGCAACAGGGGAGGGGCCGGGGAGCTGTTTTTT. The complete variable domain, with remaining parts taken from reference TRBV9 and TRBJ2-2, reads DSGVTQTPKHLITATGQRVTLRCSPRSGDLSVYWYQQSLDQGLQFLIQYYNGEERAKGNILERFSAQQFPDLHSELNLSSLELGDSALYFCASNRGGAGELFFGEGSRLTVL.

This CDR3 reads CASSSWVTEAFF. The CDR3 DNA reads TGTGCCAGCAGCTCCTGGGTCACTGAAGCTTTCTTT. The chain employs TRBV7-9 and TRBJ1-1; D gene unclear. V shed 4 bases and J shed 4 bases, with 7 bases lying between them. The CDR3 covers 12 residues. Germline values: CDR1 SEHNR, CDR2 FQNEAQ (reference sequence). Full variable domain (rest looked up from reference TRBV7-9 and TRBJ1-1): DTGVSQNPRHKITKRGQNVTFRCDPISEHNRLYWYRQTLGQGPEFLTYFQNEAQLEKSRLLSDRFSAERPKGSFSTLEIQRTEQGDSAMYLCASSSWVTEAFFGQGTRLTVV.

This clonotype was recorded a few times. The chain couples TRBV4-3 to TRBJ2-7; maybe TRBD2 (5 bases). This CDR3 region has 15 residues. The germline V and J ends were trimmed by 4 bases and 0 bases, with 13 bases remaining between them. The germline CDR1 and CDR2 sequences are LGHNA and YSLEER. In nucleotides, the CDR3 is TGCGCCAGCAGCCGAGGGTCCGGCTCCTCCTACGAGCAGTACTTC. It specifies CASSRGSGSSYEQYF.

The CDR3 bases are TGTGCCAGCAGTTACTCTTCGCCAGGGGACCTAGCTAACTATGGCTACACCTTC. The encoded protein is CASSYSSPGDLANYGYTF. V is TRBV6-2 or TRBV6-3 and J is TRBJ1-2; D is perhaps TRBD1 (6 bases). The germline V and J ends were trimmed by 0 bases and 0 bases, with 17 bases remaining between them. Germline V gene sequence: CDR1 MNHEY, CDR2 SVGEGT. This CDR3 region has 18 residues.

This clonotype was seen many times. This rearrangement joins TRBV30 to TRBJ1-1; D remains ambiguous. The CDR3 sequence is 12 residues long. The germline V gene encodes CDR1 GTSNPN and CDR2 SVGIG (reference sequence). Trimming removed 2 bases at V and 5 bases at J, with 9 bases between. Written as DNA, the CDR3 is TGTGCCTGGAGTATCTCAGGAACTGAAGCTTTCTTT. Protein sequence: CAWSISGTEAFF.

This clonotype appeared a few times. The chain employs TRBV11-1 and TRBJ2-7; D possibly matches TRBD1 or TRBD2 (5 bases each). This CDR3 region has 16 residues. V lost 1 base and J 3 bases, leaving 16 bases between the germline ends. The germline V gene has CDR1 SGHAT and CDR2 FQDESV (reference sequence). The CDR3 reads CASSLGRGRDHYEQYF. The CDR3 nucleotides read TGTGCCAGCAGCTTAGGACGTGGTCGGGACCACTACGAGCAGTACTTC. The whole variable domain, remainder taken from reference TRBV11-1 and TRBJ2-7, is EAEVAQSPRYKITEKSQAVAFWCDPISGHATLYWYRQILGQGPELLVQFQDESVVDDSQLPKDRFSAERLKGVDSTLKIQPAELGDSAMYLCASSLGRGRDHYEQYFGPGTRLTVT.

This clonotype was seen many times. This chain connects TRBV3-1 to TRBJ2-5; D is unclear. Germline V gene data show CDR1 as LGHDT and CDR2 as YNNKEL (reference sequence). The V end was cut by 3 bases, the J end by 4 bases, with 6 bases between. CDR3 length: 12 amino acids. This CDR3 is CASSHTRETQYF. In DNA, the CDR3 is TGTGCCAGCAGCCATACCCGAGAGACCCAGTACTTC.

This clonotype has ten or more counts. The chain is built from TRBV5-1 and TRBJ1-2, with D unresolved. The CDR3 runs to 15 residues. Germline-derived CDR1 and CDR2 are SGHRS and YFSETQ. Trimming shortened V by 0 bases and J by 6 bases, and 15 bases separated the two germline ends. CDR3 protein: CASSLESPVGDGYTF. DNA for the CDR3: TGCGCCAGCAGCTTGGAGTCCCCTGTGGGAGATGGCTACACCTTC.

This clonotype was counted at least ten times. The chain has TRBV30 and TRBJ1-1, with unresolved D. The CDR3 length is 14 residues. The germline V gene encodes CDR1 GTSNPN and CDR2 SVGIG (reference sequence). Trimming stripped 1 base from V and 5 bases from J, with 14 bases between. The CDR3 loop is CAWSAKGAPTEAFF. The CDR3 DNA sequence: TGTGCCTGGAGTGCGAAGGGAGCCCCGACTGAAGCTTTCTTT.

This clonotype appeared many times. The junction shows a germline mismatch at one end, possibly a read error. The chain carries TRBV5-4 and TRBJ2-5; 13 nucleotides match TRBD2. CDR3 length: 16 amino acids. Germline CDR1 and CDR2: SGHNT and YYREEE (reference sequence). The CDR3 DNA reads TGTGCCAGCAGCTCGGGACTAGCGGGGACGCAAGGGACCCAGTACTTC. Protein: CASSSGLAGTQGTQYF.

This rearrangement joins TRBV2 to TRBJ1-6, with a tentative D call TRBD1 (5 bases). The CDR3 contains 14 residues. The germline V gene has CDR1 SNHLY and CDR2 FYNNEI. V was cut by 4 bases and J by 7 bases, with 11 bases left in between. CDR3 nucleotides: TGTGCCAGCAGTGGAGGCAGGGCCAATTCACCCCTCCACTTT. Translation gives CASSGGRANSPLHF.

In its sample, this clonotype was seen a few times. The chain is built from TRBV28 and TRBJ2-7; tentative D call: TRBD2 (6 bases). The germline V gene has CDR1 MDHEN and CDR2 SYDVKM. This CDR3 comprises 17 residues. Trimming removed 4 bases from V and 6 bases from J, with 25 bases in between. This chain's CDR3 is CASSSFVGLARTLEQYF. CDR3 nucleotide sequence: TGTGCCAGCAGTTCCTTTGTCGGGCTAGCGCGAACGCTCGAGCAGTACTTC.

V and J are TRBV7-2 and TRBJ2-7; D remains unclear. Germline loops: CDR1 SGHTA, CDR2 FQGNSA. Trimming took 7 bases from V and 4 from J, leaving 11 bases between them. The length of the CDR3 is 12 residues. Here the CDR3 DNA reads TGTGCCAGCATGGGCCCAAAATACGAGCAGTACTTC. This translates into CASMGPKYEQYF.